This passage covers 3 T cell receptor beta chains from one sample sequenced in a study of T cell changes during pregnancy in multiple sclerosis. The method was immunoSEQ multiplex PCR; TCRdb's version includes in-frame clones alone and lacks a portion of them. The table includes under 95,000 clones, 80% to 95% detected once. This sample comprised peripheral blood, obtained in the second trimester of pregnancy. Source of these receptors: a female donor in good health, enrolled as a control in a pregnancy study.

The J gene is TRBJ2-2, the V gene TRBV18, with TRBD2 matching over 7 bases. The ends lost 0 bases at V and 4 bases at J; junction bases unmatched: 5. Germline V gene sequence: CDR1 KGHSH, CDR2 LQKENI. The CDR3 loop spans 16 amino acids. CDR3 sequence reads: CASSPPRESGTGELFF. Written as DNA, the CDR3 is TGTGCCAGCTCACCACCGCGGGAGTCGGGCACCGGGGAGCTGTTTTTT.

The chain joins TRBV7-3 to TRBJ2-7; 10 positions agree with TRBD2. Germline CDR1 reads SGHTA; CDR2 reads FQGTGA. There are 14 residues in the CDR3. The V segment lost 4 bases and the J segment 4 bases; nucleotides outside the gene matches: 4. CDR3 protein: CASSSAGGRYEQYF. For the CDR3, the DNA is TGTGCCAGCAGCTCAGCGGGGGGGCGGTACGAGCAGTACTTC. Combining the CDR3 with reference TRBV7-3 and TRBJ2-7 gives the whole variable domain GAGVSQTPSNKVTEKGKYVELRCDPISGHTALYWYRQSLGQGPEFLIYFQGTGAADDSGLPNDRFFAVRPEGSVSTLKIQRTERGDSAVYLCASSSAGGRYEQYFGPGTRLTVT.

The genes are TRBV6-1 and TRBJ1-5; 8 nucleotides line up with TRBD1. V gave up 5 bases and J gave up 5 bases; unmatched junction bases: 2. This CDR3 is built from 13 residues. The germline V gene encodes CDR1 MNHNS and CDR2 SASEGT. CDR3 in DNA: TGTGCCAGCAGTCTACAGGGGGATCAGCCCCAGCATTTT. Protein: CASSLQGDQPQHF.